The 30 T cell receptor beta chains reported below all come from one sample, sequenced in a study of CD8 T cells in Susac syndrome. Random hexamers were used to reverse transcribe the RNA input (roughly 0.5 to 1 ug). TCRdb used MiXCR to reprocess the immunoSEQ multiplex PCR reads, holding one entry per CDR3 protein. The table has about 400,000 distinct CDR3 sequences, 75% to 90% seen once. Specimen: CD8+ T cells from PBMCs. All receptors come from a human donor with multiple sclerosis.

The chain uses TRBV19 and TRBJ2-7; 7 nucleotides align to TRBD2. The CDR3 consists of 14 residues. The V segment lost 4 bases and the J segment 5 bases; nucleotides outside the gene matches: 8. Germline lookup yields CDR1 LNHDA and CDR2 SQIVND (reference sequence). CDR3 region: CASSSGRVTHEQYF. As DNA, the CDR3 is TGTGCCAGTAGTAGCGGGAGAGTAACCCACGAGCAGTACTTC.

This chain uses TRBV19 with TRBJ2-5; TRBD2 aligns across 10 bases. V was pared by 10 bases and J by 4 bases, with 12 bases of the junction left unmatched. Germline assignment: CDR1 LNHDA and CDR2 SQIVND (reference sequence). CDR3 length: 15 residues. The CDR3 DNA reads as TGTGCCACCGACCCCAGCGGGGGGGCCGGAGAGACCCAGTACTTC. It is translated as CATDPSGGAGETQYF.

This chain connects TRBV18 to TRBJ2-6, with TRBD1 identical over 7 bases. The CDR3 has 18 residues. V dropped 3 bases and J dropped 1; count of bases not matched to a gene: 9. Looked up from germline, CDR1 is KGHSH and CDR2 is LQKENI. This CDR3 reads CASSPSGQDPSGANVLTF. CDR3 in DNA: TGTGCCAGCTCACCTTCAGGACAGGACCCTTCTGGGGCCAACGTCCTGACTTTC.

The chain uses TRBV28 and TRBJ1-3; the match to TRBD1 covers 11 bases. This CDR3 has 18 amino acids. Trimming at V came to 1 base and at J to 3 bases, leaving 8 bases not matched to a gene. Germline assignment: CDR1 MDHEN and CDR2 SYDVKM. The CDR3 loop is CASSLLTGQGANGNTIYF. CDR3 nucleotide sequence: TGTGCCAGCAGTTTATTGACCGGACAGGGGGCTAATGGAAACACCATATATTTT.

J is TRBJ2-7 and V is TRBV27, with TRBD1 matching 8 bases. In germline, CDR1 is MNHEY, CDR2 SMNVEV (reference sequence). J lost 7 bases, V lost 2 bases, and 7 bases had no gene match. The CDR3 loop spans 14 amino acids. The CDR3 is CASSLGTGTKEQYF. CDR3 DNA sequence: TGTGCCAGCAGTTTAGGGACAGGAACGAAGGAGCAGTACTTC.

The genes are TRBV4-1 and TRBJ2-2; D is unclear. Germline-derived CDR1 and CDR2 are MGHRA and YSYEKL. Trimming cost V 3 bases and J 8 bases, with 7 bases left between them. The CDR3 loop spans 12 amino acids. CDR3 region: CASSQRRGELFF. The DNA for the CDR3 is TGCGCCAGCAGCCAGAGGAGAGGGGAGCTGTTTTTT.

The rearrangement links TRBV30 to TRBJ2-7, with D perhaps TRBD1 (6 bases). The CDR3 length is 14 residues. Germline CDR1 and CDR2: GTSNPN and SVGIG (reference sequence). The V end lost 8 bases, the J end lost 0 bases, and 17 bases lay between the germline ends. CDR3 nucleotides: TGTGCCGGTTCCCTGGCGGACAGCTCCTACGAGCAGTACTTC. This sequence encodes CAGSLADSSYEQYF. Supplemented by reference TRBV30 and TRBJ2-7, the full variable domain reads SQTIHQWPATLVQPVGSPLSLECTVEGTSNPNLYWYRQAAGRGLQLLFYSVGIGQISSEVPQNLSASRPQDRQFILSSKKLLLSDSGFYLCAGSLADSSYEQYFGPGTRLTVT.

The chain uses TRBV27 and TRBJ2-7; D is perhaps TRBD2 (6 bases). Germline V gene sequence: CDR1 MNHEY, CDR2 SMNVEV (reference sequence). Trimming left V 6 bases short and J 3 bases short, with 12 bases between. The CDR3 runs to 13 residues. The CDR3 loop reads CASRTGLNYEQYF. Written as DNA, the CDR3 is TGTGCCAGCAGAACGGGACTCAACTACGAGCAGTACTTC.

V gene TRBV5-1 combines with J gene TRBJ2-7; D possibly corresponds to TRBD2 (6 bases). Germline CDR1 reads SGHRS; CDR2 reads YFSETQ. The germline V and J ends were trimmed by 4 bases and 6 bases, with 20 bases remaining between them. The CDR3 is made up of 15 amino acids. The CDR3 reads CASSQQEGRFREQYF. In DNA form, the CDR3 reads TGCGCCAGCAGCCAGCAGGAGGGTAGGTTCCGCGAGCAGTACTTC. The full variable domain, completed using reference TRBV5-1 and TRBJ2-7, is KAGVTQTPRYLIKTRGQQVTLSCSPISGHRSVSWYQQTPGQGLQFLFEYFSETQRNKGNFPGRFSGRQFSNSRSEMNVSTLELGDSALYLCASSQQEGRFREQYFGPGTRLTVT.

The chain recombines TRBV4-1 with TRBJ2-5; D ambiguous. With 0 bases removed from V and 4 bases from J, the gap between germline ends came to 15 bases. The length of the CDR3 is 16 residues. Germline lookup yields CDR1 MGHRA and CDR2 YSYEKL. CDR3: CASSQDYPDPLETQYF. The DNA of the CDR3 is TGCGCCAGCAGCCAAGATTACCCCGATCCCCTAGAGACCCAGTACTTC.

The rearrangement links TRBV6-5 to TRBJ1-6; TRBD1 might be the D (6 bases). The CDR3 covers 14 residues. Germline V gene lookup returns CDR1 MNHEY and CDR2 SVGAGI. Trimming shortened V by 10 bases and J by 6 bases, and 16 bases separated the two germline ends. DNA of the CDR3: TGTGCCACCTCGCTGACAGGACCTAATTCACCCCTCCACTTT. This codes for CATSLTGPNSPLHF.

The genes are TRBV12-3 or TRBV12-4 and TRBJ1-2, with D unresolved. CDR3 length equals 14 residues. V was pared by 1 base and J by 0 bases, with 6 bases between. The CDR3: CASSLGSANYGYTF. The CDR3 DNA follows: TGTGCCAGCAGTTTAGGGTCGGCTAACTATGGCTACACCTTC.

This chain joins TRBV27 and TRBJ2-7, with 8 bases lining up with TRBD2. The CDR3 is made up of 16 amino acids. V lost 0 bases to trimming and J lost 3 bases; unmatched junction nucleotides: 7. CDR1 and CDR2 (germline): MNHEY, SMNVEV (reference sequence). The CDR3 loop is CASSLSGSGTRYEQYF. CDR3 nucleotides: TGTGCCAGCAGTTTATCAGGTAGCGGGACCCGCTACGAGCAGTACTTC.

The chain has TRBV5-6 and TRBJ1-6; D gene unclear. V shed 4 bases and J shed 9 bases, with 14 bases lying between them. This CDR3 is built from 14 residues. Looked up from germline, CDR1 is SGHDT and CDR2 is YYEEEE. CDR3 sequence reads: CASSARADGSPLHF. As DNA, the CDR3 is TGTGCCAGCAGCGCACGTGCCGACGGTTCACCCCTCCACTTT.

CDR3 amino acids: CASSVADTEAFF. The CDR3 bases are TGTGCCAGCAGCGTAGCGGACACTGAAGCTTTCTTT. V gene TRBV9 combines with J gene TRBJ1-1, with D unresolved. CDR3 length: 12 amino acids. CDR1 is SGDLS and CDR2 is YYNGEE in the germline V gene. Trimming stripped 0 bases from V and 3 bases from J, with 3 bases between.

This chain joins TRBV10-3 and TRBJ2-7; 10 nucleotides line up with TRBD2. Germline CDR1 and CDR2: ENHRY and SYGVKD. This CDR3 comprises 14 residues. With 4 bases clipped from V and 4 bases from J, the junction kept 4 bases outside the gene matches. CDR3 DNA sequence: TGTGCCATCAGTGGAGCGGGAGGGCCGTACGAGCAGTACTTC. This gives the protein CAISGAGGPYEQYF.

This chain uses TRBV15 with TRBJ2-5; 12 nucleotides match TRBD1. CDR3 length equals 15 residues. With V trimmed by 3 bases and J by 4 bases, 3 bases remained unmatched. Germline CDR1 and CDR2: LNHNV and YYDKDF (reference sequence). The CDR3 sequence: CATSSGTGGLETQYF. The DNA of the CDR3 is TGTGCCACCAGCAGCGGGACAGGGGGCCTAGAGACCCAGTACTTC.

The chain recombines TRBV24-1 with TRBJ2-7; 10 bases are a match to TRBD1. CDR1 and CDR2 from the germline V gene are KGHDR and SFDVKD. J gave up 4 bases and V 9 bases, and 8 bases lay outside the gene matches. The CDR3 spans 14 residues. The CDR3 region is CATVFGQGVYEQYF. The CDR3, as DNA: TGTGCCACCGTTTTTGGACAGGGGGTATACGAGCAGTACTTC.

V is TRBV5-6 and J is TRBJ1-2; a possible D gene is TRBD1 (6 bases). The CDR3 covers 12 residues. Trimming shortened V by 0 bases and J by 8 bases, and 8 bases separated the two germline ends. CDR1 is SGHDT, CDR2 YYEEEE, per germline. In DNA form, the CDR3 reads TGTGCCAGCAGCTTGGCCGGGGGCGGCTACACCTTC. This sequence encodes CASSLAGGGYTF.

The rearrangement joins TRBV27 to TRBJ2-7, with D unresolved. The germline V and J ends were trimmed by 0 bases and 5 bases, with 11 bases remaining between them. The CDR3 covers 14 residues. Looked up from germline, CDR1 is MNHEY and CDR2 is SMNVEV (reference sequence). The CDR3 DNA reads TGTGCCAGCAGTTTATCGACGGCATCGCACGAGCAGTACTTC. It yields the protein CASSLSTASHEQYF.

V and J are TRBV28 and TRBJ2-7; D remains ambiguous. The CDR3 contains 14 residues. CDR1 is MDHEN, CDR2 SYDVKM, per germline. V was cut by 4 bases and J by 0 bases, with 10 bases left in between. DNA of the CDR3: TGTGCCAGCAGTTCCTTCTTGAGCTCCTACGAGCAGTACTTC. This codes for CASSSFLSSYEQYF.

This clonotype was seen only once. The genes are TRBV19 and TRBJ2-1; D remains ambiguous. Deletions cut 11 bases from V and 1 base from J, with 15 bases between. Germline CDR1 is LNHDA and CDR2 is SQIVND (reference sequence). CDR3 length equals 14 residues. The CDR3 DNA reads as TGTGCCGCCTCGGCGACTGTATCCTACAATGAGCAGTTCTTC. This gives the protein CAASATVSYNEQFF.

The chain links TRBV30 to TRBJ1-1; D unresolved. Trimming stripped 3 bases from V and 3 bases from J, with 14 bases between. Germline V gene data show CDR1 as GTSNPN and CDR2 as SVGIG (reference sequence). The CDR3 spans 14 residues. In DNA form, the CDR3 reads TGTGCCTGGAGCCTATTGTCCGAGGACACTGAAGCTTTCTTT. This sequence encodes CAWSLLSEDTEAFF.

This clonotype has just a few counts. The V gene is TRBV15, the J gene TRBJ2-1; 8 bases agree with TRBD1. The trim removed 8 bases at V and 6 bases at J, leaving 9 bases unmatched. Germline lookup yields CDR1 LNHNV and CDR2 YYDKDF (reference sequence). The CDR3 is made up of 14 amino acids. DNA of the CDR3: TGTGCCACCCCTAGTATCGGACAGGGCAATGAGCAGTTCTTC. This gives the protein CATPSIGQGNEQFF.

This clonotype was observed a single time. The chain has TRBV6-1 and TRBJ2-7; 7 positions agree with TRBD2. The CDR3 sequence is 15 residues long. Trimming at V came to 3 bases and at J to 8 bases, leaving 13 bases not matched to a gene. Looked up from germline, CDR1 is MNHNS and CDR2 is SASEGT. The CDR3 loop is CASSDRDYHLFKQYF. The CDR3 DNA sequence: TGTGCCAGCAGTGACCGGGACTACCATTTGTTCAAGCAGTACTTC.

V and J are TRBV4-1 and TRBJ2-7; D perhaps matches TRBD2 (5 bases). The germline gives CDR1 MGHRA, CDR2 YSYEKL. V gave up 9 bases and J gave up 2 bases, with 11 bases separating them. CDR3 length: 12 residues. The CDR3 here is CARGSRAYEQYF. The CDR3, as DNA: TGCGCCAGGGGGAGTAGGGCCTACGAGCAGTACTTC.

This chain connects TRBV5-1 to TRBJ2-1; D ambiguous. Trimming cost V 2 bases and J 3 bases, with 3 bases left between them. Germline lookup yields CDR1 SGHRS and CDR2 YFSETQ. The CDR3 runs 12 residues. The chain's CDR3 is CASSFNYNEQFF. For the CDR3, the DNA is TGCGCCAGCAGCTTTAACTACAATGAGCAGTTCTTC. Full variable domain (rest looked up from reference TRBV5-1 and TRBJ2-1): KAGVTQTPRYLIKTRGQQVTLSCSPISGHRSVSWYQQTPGQGLQFLFEYFSETQRNKGNFPGRFSGRQFSNSRSEMNVSTLELGDSALYLCASSFNYNEQFFGPGTRLTVL.

The chain combines TRBV19 with TRBJ2-1; D not resolved. The CDR3 consists of 12 residues. Germline CDR1 reads LNHDA; CDR2 reads SQIVND (reference sequence). Trimming removed 5 bases at V and 3 bases at J, with 5 bases between. The CDR3 sequence: CASSWDYNEQFF. The CDR3 nucleotides read TGTGCCAGTAGTTGGGACTACAATGAGCAGTTCTTC.

The J gene is TRBJ2-7, the V gene TRBV2; 7 bases agree with TRBD2. This CDR3 is 15 amino acids long. The V gene's germline CDR1 is SNHLY and CDR2 FYNNEI. The trim removed 0 bases at V and 4 bases at J, leaving 6 bases unmatched. The CDR3 spells CASSEADPGGYEQYF. CDR3 DNA sequence: TGTGCCAGCAGTGAAGCGGACCCGGGGGGTTACGAGCAGTACTTC.

V gene TRBV7-9 combines with J gene TRBJ2-3; TRBD1 matches at 8 bases. Germline CDR1 and CDR2: SEHNR and FQNEAQ (reference sequence). V shed 6 bases and J 3 bases; nucleotides not matched to a gene: 8. The CDR3 is 15 amino acids. CDR3 nucleotides: TGTGCCAGCAGACCAGGGGGCGCCTGGACAGATACGCAGTATTTT. Translating gives CASRPGGAWTDTQYF.